The rows below give T cell receptor beta chains drawn from one sample of a study of somatic mutations in cytotoxic T cells in rheumatoid arthritis. Method: immunoSEQ multiplex PCR; TCRdb's copy keeps in-frame clones and lacks some. The table shows approximately 12,000 clones, with approximately 80% occurring only once. The sequenced sample was CD8+ T cells sorted from blood. These receptors all come from a man aged 45 to 65 in good health. CDR3s include the opening cysteine and the closing phenylalanine or tryptophan. The D gene is left open where the match is weak. The size of a clone is reported for some rows only, either as once, few or many, or as a class for expanded clones.

J gene	D gene	V gene	clone size	CDR3 protein	CDR3 DNA
TRBJ1-5	-	TRBV6-6	-	CASSFDRSNQPQHF	TGTGCCAGCAGTTTTGACAGGTCTAATCAGCCCCAGCATTTT
TRBJ1-2	TRBD1	TRBV7-9	-	CASSADRDYGYTF	TGTGCCAGCAGCGCCGACAGGGATTATGGCTACACCTTC
TRBJ1-2	-	TRBV11-1	medium-sized	CASSFEPTGVRGYTF	TGTGCCAGCAGCTTTGAACCGACGGGCGTGAGGGGCTACACCTTC
TRBJ2-7	TRBD2	TRBV11-2	once	CASSPAAVGGRSREQYF	TGTGCCAGCAGCCCGGCCGCGGTTGGCGGGAGGTCGAGGGAGCAGTACTTC
TRBJ2-1	TRBD1	TRBV27	-	CASRTGQGGLNEQFF	TGTGCCAGCAGAACTGGACAGGGTGGCTTAAATGAGCAGTTCTTC
TRBJ2-3	TRBD2	TRBV6-6	-	CASSFLLREGSDTQYF	TGTGCCAGCAGTTTCCTTCTGCGGGAGGGATCAGATACGCAGTATTTT
TRBJ1-3	-	TRBV4-3	-	CASSQDLVESSGNTIYF	TGCGCCAGCAGCCAAGATTTGGTCGAGAGCTCTGGAAACACCATATATTTT
TRBJ1-1	-	TRBV5-5	-	CASSLRPQGNTEAFF	TGTGCCAGCAGCTTGAGACCCCAGGGGAACACTGAAGCTTTCTTT
TRBJ2-1	TRBD1	TRBV7-9	once	CASSLPKDRGEFF	TGTGCCAGCAGCTTACCAAAGGACAGGGGAGAATTCTTC
TRBJ2-1	TRBD2	TRBV7-9	-	CASSLRREASVNEQFF	TGTGCCAGCAGCTTAAGGCGGGAGGCCTCGGTCAATGAGCAGTTCTTC
TRBJ1-3	-	TRBV6-5	-	CASSYSPRAGNTIYF	TGTGCCAGCAGTTACTCCCCCCGGGCTGGAAACACCATATATTTT
TRBJ1-1	TRBD1	TRBV28	-	CASSSPGTGYTEAFF	TGTGCCAGCAGTTCGCCCGGGACAGGGTACACTGAAGCTTTCTTT
TRBJ1-4	-	TRBV29-1	-	CSVDLGEKLFF	TGCAGCGTTGACTTGGGGGAAAAACTGTTTTTT
TRBJ2-3	-	TRBV11-2	few	CASSSFGSRTDTQYF	TGTGCCAGCAGCTCATTCGGTTCACGTACAGATACGCAGTATTTT
TRBJ1-5	-	TRBV7-2	-	CASTYPGFNQPQHF	TGTGCCAGCACCTATCCAGGGTTCAATCAGCCCCAGCATTTT
TRBJ2-2	-	TRBV18	-	CASSPSQANTGELFF	TGTGCCAGCTCACCAAGCCAGGCGAACACCGGGGAGCTGTTTTTT
TRBJ1-5	-	TRBV7-9	-	CASSFGPGTGQPQHF	TGTGCCAGCAGCTTTGGGCCGGGAACTGGTCAGCCCCAGCATTTT
TRBJ2-7	TRBD2	TRBV29-1	-	CSVGLAGVSGYEQYF	TGCAGCGTTGGACTAGCGGGAGTAAGTGGATACGAGCAGTACTTC
TRBJ2-3	-	TRBV6-1	few	CARKGGWPDTQYF	TGTGCCAGGAAGGGGGGCTGGCCAGATACGCAGTATTTT
TRBJ2-1	TRBD1	TRBV5-6	-	CASSFWFRDRGMNEQFF	TGTGCCAGCAGCTTTTGGTTCCGGGACAGGGGGATGAATGAGCAGTTCTTC
TRBJ2-1	-	TRBV2	once	CASELIPGLPSSYNEQFF	TGTGCCAGTGAACTAATTCCGGGACTCCCGAGCTCCTACAATGAGCAGTTCTTC
TRBJ1-1	-	TRBV19	-	CASSIGAQGATEAFF	TGTGCCAGTAGTATTGGGGCACAGGGCGCCACTGAAGCTTTCTTT
TRBJ2-1	TRBD2	TRBV5-1	-	CASRGGGDSYNEQFF	TGCGCCAGCAGGGGCGGGGGGGACTCCTACAATGAGCAGTTCTTC
TRBJ1-2	TRBD1	TRBV28	few	CASSFENRGRYGYTF	TGTGCCAGCAGTTTCGAGAACAGGGGCCGCTATGGCTACACCTTC
TRBJ1-3	TRBD1	TRBV5-4	-	CASSLGGQGNTIYF	TGTGCCAGCAGCTTGGGGGGACAGGGAAACACCATATATTTT
TRBJ2-1	TRBD1	TRBV7-8	-	CASSLEGTGGSYNEQFF	TGTGCCAGCAGCTTGGAGGGGACAGGGGGATCCTACAATGAGCAGTTCTTC
TRBJ2-3	TRBD2	TRBV7-6	-	CASSVSSGRVSDTQYF	TGTGCCAGCAGCGTATCTAGCGGGAGGGTGTCAGATACGCAGTATTTT
TRBJ1-1	-	TRBV6-5	-	CASSLGGLNTEAFF	TGTGCCAGCTCCCTAGGAGGCCTGAACACTGAAGCTTTCTTT
TRBJ1-1	-	TRBV4-1	-	CASSQDWGNTEAFF	TGCGCCAGCAGCCAAGATTGGGGGAACACTGAAGCTTTCTTT
TRBJ1-2	-	TRBV4-1	-	CASSHPSTGNNYGYTF	TGCGCCAGCAGCCATCCATCAACAGGTAACAACTATGGCTACACCTTC
TRBJ2-6	TRBD1	TRBV27	-	CASSSTTGSSSGANVLTF	TGTGCCAGCAGTTCGACGACAGGGTCTTCCTCTGGGGCCAACGTCCTGACTTTC
TRBJ2-5	-	TRBV7-2	-	CASSTGVDPETQYF	TGTGCCAGCAGCACCGGGGTGGACCCGGAGACCCAGTACTTC
TRBJ1-1	TRBD1	TRBV5-6	-	CASRRDRETEAFF	TGTGCCAGCAGACGGGACAGGGAGACTGAAGCTTTCTTT
TRBJ1-4	-	TRBV19	-	CASSAQTRGAEKLFF	TGTGCCAGTAGTGCCCAAACGAGGGGAGCGGAAAAACTGTTTTTT
TRBJ2-1	-	TRBV5-6	-	CASSPTGNEQFF	TGTGCCAGCAGCCCGACTGGAAATGAGCAGTTCTTC
TRBJ1-3	-	TRBV4-1	-	CASSQDLIGQLTISGNTIYF	TGCGCCAGCAGCCAAGATCTCATAGGACAGTTGACCATTTCTGGAAACACCATATATTTT
TRBJ2-1	-	TRBV2	once	CASMMNEQFF	TGTGCCAGCATGATGAATGAGCAGTTCTTC
TRBJ1-1	-	TRBV7-8	-	CASSLVAGSMNTEAFF	TGTGCCAGCAGCTTAGTGGCAGGATCAATGAACACTGAAGCTTTCTTT
TRBJ2-7	-	TRBV30	-	CAWSPGFGSYEQYF	TGTGCCTGGAGTCCAGGGTTCGGGTCCTACGAGCAGTACTTC
TRBJ2-1	TRBD2	TRBV6-6	once	CASSYAAGGQDEQFF	TGTGCCAGCAGTTACGCAGCGGGAGGGCAGGATGAGCAGTTCTTC
TRBJ2-5	-	TRBV2	-	CASRLLGGPETQYF	TGTGCCAGCAGGTTGTTGGGGGGGCCAGAGACCCAGTACTTC
TRBJ2-2	-	TRBV28	-	CASSFGSTGELFF	TGTGCCAGCAGTTTTGGGTCCACCGGGGAGCTGTTTTTT
TRBJ1-2	-	TRBV29-1	-	CSVNSGTDFMGYTF	TGCAGCGTTAACTCCGGGACTGATTTTATGGGCTACACCTTC
TRBJ1-1	-	TRBV27	few	CASNTHRQGWGEAFF	TGTGCCAGCAACACCCATAGGCAGGGTTGGGGTGAAGCTTTCTTT
TRBJ1-6	-	TRBV4-1	-	CASSQDQPKLGSPLHF	TGCGCCAGCAGCCAAGATCAGCCGAAGCTAGGTTCACCCCTCCACTTT
TRBJ2-1	TRBD1	TRBV27	-	CASTSGTGLYNEQFF	TGTGCCAGCACATCCGGGACAGGCCTCTACAATGAGCAGTTCTTC
TRBJ2-7	-	TRBV27	-	CASSRSYGDESYEQYF	TGTGCCAGCAGCCGTTCCTATGGGGACGAGTCCTACGAGCAGTACTTC
TRBJ1-1	-	TRBV5-1	-	CASMAAGGYTEAFF	TGCGCCAGCATGGCTGCAGGTGGATACACTGAAGCTTTCTTT
TRBJ2-7	-	TRBV29-1	once	CSVVAIDTYEQYF	TGCAGCGTTGTAGCGATAGATACCTACGAGCAGTACTTC
TRBJ1-2	TRBD1	TRBV29-1	-	CSVERQGAHGYTF	TGCAGCGTAGAAAGACAGGGGGCACATGGCTACACCTTC
TRBJ2-3	-	TRBV5-1	-	CASSLRGDLGYTDTQYF	TGCGCCAGCAGCTTGCGCGGGGATTTAGGCTACACAGATACGCAGTATTTT
TRBJ1-1	-	TRBV19	-	CATGLNTEAFF	TGTGCCACAGGGTTGAACACTGAAGCTTTCTTT
TRBJ2-3	-	TRBV4-1	-	CASSRAVTSTDTQYF	TGCGCCAGCAGCCGAGCGGTTACCAGCACAGATACGCAGTATTTT
TRBJ1-2	-	TRBV29-1	-	CSVGPRNYGYTF	TGCAGCGTAGGTCCCCGCAACTATGGCTACACCTTC
TRBJ1-2	TRBD1	TRBV7-9	-	CASRGEQGRGGYTF	TGTGCCAGCAGGGGTGAACAGGGGCGCGGTGGCTACACCTTC